The 14 T cell receptor beta chains below come from one sample, sequenced in a study of blood T cells in healthy people across ages. Alongside a J-beta primer mix, a sample-barcoded 5' primer served in a second PCR lasting about 7 to 11 cycles. Each CDR3 protein gets one entry after TCRdb re-called the 5' RACE reads with MiXCR. Among approximately 2,000,000 distinct CDR3 sequences listed, more than 35% were seen once. Sequences were obtained from blood. The receptors shown here come from a human donor in good health.

At least ten counts were recorded for this clonotype. The rearrangement links TRBV29-1 to TRBJ2-7; a weak D match, TRBD1 (6 bases). The CDR3 spans 12 residues. Between the trimmed V and J ends, which lost 2 bases and 3 bases, there was a span of 8 bases. Per the germline V gene, CDR1 is SQVTM and CDR2 is ANQGSEA. CDR3 in amino acids: CSVELGGYEQYF. Here the CDR3 DNA reads TGCAGCGTTGAATTAGGGGGCTACGAGCAGTACTTC.

This clonotype was detected only once. CDR3 region: CASSLRTSDETQYF. The CDR3 DNA follows: TGTGCCAGCAGCTTAAGGACTAGCGATGAGACCCAGTACTTC. V usage is TRBV3-1 and J usage is TRBJ2-4; 9 positions match TRBD2. The better agreement between TRBJ2-5 and the DNA end casts doubt on the J call. Germline-derived CDR1 and CDR2 are LGHDT and YNNKEL (reference sequence). This CDR3 has 14 residues.

This chain joins TRBV4-1 and TRBJ2-1; D gene ambiguous. V shed 3 bases and J shed 5 bases, with 17 bases lying between them. The CDR3 covers 16 residues. CDR1 is MGHRA, CDR2 YSYEKL, per germline. CDR3 loop: CASSQGPGREDNEQFF. CDR3 in DNA: TGCGCCAGCAGCCAGGGCCCGGGTAGGGAAGACAATGAGCAGTTCTTC.

The rearrangement links TRBV28 to TRBJ1-5; D not certain. This CDR3 spans 15 amino acids. CDR1 and CDR2 (germline): MDHEN, SYDVKM. Trimming removed 6 bases from V and 6 bases from J, with 18 bases in between. CDR3 DNA sequence: TGTGCCAGCAGCCCACCAGGCGGCTCGAGTCAGCCCCAGCATTTT. This encodes CASSPPGGSSQPQHF.

The chain links TRBV12-3 or TRBV12-4 to TRBJ2-3; 9 nucleotides match TRBD1. CDR3 length equals 15 residues. With V trimmed by 4 bases and J by 4 bases, 6 bases remained unmatched. CDR3 region: CASSSGTGKPDTQYF. Written as DNA, the CDR3 is TGTGCCAGCAGTTCCGGGACAGGGAAGCCAGATACGCAGTATTTT.

This clonotype came up a few times. No conserved phenylalanine or tryptophan ends this CDR3, so it is likely a read error. As DNA, the CDR3 is TGTGCCAGCAGCCTCCCACTAGCGGGGACAGATACGCAGTATTGT. This encodes CASSLPLAGTDTQYC. The J gene is TRBJ2-3, the V gene TRBV5-6, with 10 bases aligning to TRBD2. Unmatched junction bases numbered 5, after V lost 4 bases and J lost 3 bases. Germline loops: CDR1 SGHDT, CDR2 YYEEEE. The CDR3 loop spans 15 amino acids.

The rearrangement links TRBV6-5 to TRBJ2-1; 9 nucleotides agree with TRBD2. The CDR3 consists of 16 residues. V was clipped by 3 bases and J by 8 bases; unmatched bases: 11. Germline V CDR1 and CDR2: MNHEY, SVGAGI. CDR3 in amino acids: CASSYQRGEKLHEQFF. CDR3 DNA sequence: TGTGCCAGCAGTTATCAGCGGGGGGAAAAACTTCATGAGCAGTTCTTC.

The V call is TRBV10-3, the J call TRBJ1-2; TRBD1 might be the D (5 bases). This CDR3 has 14 residues. Germline V gives CDR1 ENHRY, CDR2 SYGVKD. The ends were cut back, 0 bases at V and 6 bases at J, with 11 bases in the middle. Written as DNA, the CDR3 is TGTGCCATCAGTGAGTCGTTGAGGGGCGATGGCTACACCTTC. It encodes CAISESLRGDGYTF.

This clonotype appeared a few times. The chain links TRBV24-1 to TRBJ2-1; D remains unclear. V shed 8 bases and J shed 5 bases, with 15 bases lying between them. This CDR3 region has 14 residues. Germline assignment: CDR1 KGHDR and CDR2 SFDVKD. The DNA of the CDR3 is TGTGCCACCAATCCCGCAGGAGTTAACAATGAGCAGTTCTTC. As protein: CATNPAGVNNEQFF.

Only a few counts were recorded for this clonotype. DNA of the CDR3: TGTGCCAGCAGCTTATCAGCGGGGGGTCCCTCCTACGAGCAGTACTTC. As protein: CASSLSAGGPSYEQYF. The chain links TRBV11-1 to TRBJ2-7; TRBD2 agrees at 9 bases. Trimming at V came to 2 bases and at J to 0 bases, leaving 5 bases not matched to a gene. The CDR3 spans 16 residues. From germline, CDR1 is SGHAT and CDR2 FQDESV (reference sequence).

CDR3 residues: CASSRTVDQPQHF. The CDR3 DNA sequence: TGTGCCAGCAGTCGGACTGTCGATCAGCCCCAGCATTTT. The V gene is TRBV12-3 or TRBV12-4, the J gene TRBJ1-5; D gene unclear. The CDR3 loop spans 13 amino acids. V was shortened by 5 bases and J by 5 bases, with 10 bases between the two germline ends.

CDR3 DNA sequence: TGCAGCGCCCTTTTACAGGGGTCCTACGAGCAGTACTTC. Its translation is CSALLQGSYEQYF. The rearrangement links TRBV29-1 to TRBJ2-7; 7 bases fit TRBD1. CDR3 length: 13 amino acids. V was clipped by 7 bases and J by 1 base; unmatched bases: 7. Germline V gives CDR1 SQVTM, CDR2 ANQGSEA.

This clonotype was counted at least ten times. The chain carries TRBV6-5 and TRBJ2-7; TRBD1 might be the D (6 bases). With 2 bases removed from V and 3 bases from J, the gap between germline ends came to 14 bases. The germline V gene has CDR1 MNHEY and CDR2 SVGAGI. This CDR3 is 15 amino acids long. The CDR3 nucleotides are TGTGCCAGCAGTTACAGGCCTCAGGGGAGCTACGAGCAGTACTTC. This translates into CASSYRPQGSYEQYF.

This chain uses TRBV12-3 or TRBV12-4 with TRBJ2-7; 8 positions match TRBD1. The V segment lost 6 bases and the J segment 7 bases; nucleotides outside the gene matches: 11. The CDR3 has 14 amino acids. The CDR3 DNA sequence: TGTGCCAGCAGACTCAGGGGGCTTAGGAATGAGCAGTACTTC. Translating gives CASRLRGLRNEQYF.